The sequence of this T cell receptor beta chain was determined in a study of T cells in Graves' hyperthyroidism and ophthalmopathy. Overall study findings and caveats: Patients with ophthalmopathy were separated from those with stable hyperthyroidism by a 13 V-J model. Most clonotypes that expanded in the thyroid above 0.001 also showed up in blood.

From RNA transcripts, TCR beta CDR3 regions were amplified. An initial round of RT-PCR targeting the TCR CDR3 relied on the HTBI primer set. One entry per CDR3 protein results from TCRdb running MiXCR on the multiplex PCR reads. The sample contains under 450,000 distinct CDR3 sequences, 15% to 18% of which appear only once. The germline gives CDR1 MDHEN, CDR2 SYDVKM. This CDR3 has 17 residues. The sample holds many counts of this clonotype. Its antigen is not known. Hyperthyroidism patients were newly diagnosed, had disease duration under 2 months, and were aged 18 to 65 years. The clonotype was recovered from a woman between 18 and 29 years old with Graves' hyperthyroidism. The V gene is TRBV28, the J gene TRBJ2-3, with 9 bases lining up with TRBD2. Sequences were obtained from blood. The CDR3 bases are TGTGTCGCCCTATCCCGGCGGGGGGGAACCAGCACAGATACGCAGTATTTT. It yields the protein CVALSRRGGTSTDTQYF.